The clone carrying this T cell receptor beta chain has a handful of counts. Antigen specificity is unknown. The data derive from a study of CD8 T cells in ankylosing spondylitis. Deletions cut 6 bases from V and 9 bases from J, with 12 bases between. This CDR3 has 13 amino acids. General study results and limits: The disease-linked clones had a CD8+ phenotype and low blood frequencies.

MiXCR, run by TCRdb on the 5' RACE reads, gives a single entry per CDR3 protein. The sample holds about 250,000 distinct CDR3 sequences, roughly 32% seen once. Sequenced input: blood, either unsorted or a sorted T cell fraction (not recorded which). This chain uses TRBV12-3 or TRBV12-4 with TRBJ1-6, with D possibly TRBD1 on 6 matching bases. The clonotype comes from a male donor with ankylosing spondylitis or in good health (not recorded which). The CDR3 protein is CASSLQGSSPLHF. The CDR3 DNA reads TGTGCCAGCAGCCTCCAGGGGAGTTCACCCCTCCACTTT.